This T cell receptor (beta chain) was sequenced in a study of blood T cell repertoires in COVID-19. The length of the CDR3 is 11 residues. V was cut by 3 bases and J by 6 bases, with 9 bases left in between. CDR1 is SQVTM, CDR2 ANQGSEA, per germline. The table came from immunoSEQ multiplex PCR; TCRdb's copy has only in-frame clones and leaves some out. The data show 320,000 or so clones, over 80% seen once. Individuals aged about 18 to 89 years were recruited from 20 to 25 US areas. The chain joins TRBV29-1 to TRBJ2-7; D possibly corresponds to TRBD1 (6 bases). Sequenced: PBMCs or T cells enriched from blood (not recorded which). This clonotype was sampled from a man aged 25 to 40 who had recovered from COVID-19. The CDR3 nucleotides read TGCAGCGTTGATCAGGGGCTCGAGCAGTACTTC. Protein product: CSVDQGLEQYF.